This T cell receptor (beta chain) was identified during a study of OX40 agonist ivuxolimab in advanced cancers. For the study at large: Patients were roughly 87% male with ages about 23 to 79, mean about 65. Enrollees could have had prior anti-PD-1, anti-PD-L1 or anti-CTLA-4 therapy, which about 40% had received. General study results and limits: The 0.1-3.0 mg/kg partial responders had among the lowest clonal expansion. At doses 0.1 to 3.0 mg/kg, CD4+ and CD8+ clones expanded.

The CDR3 extends over 15 amino acids. From germline, CDR1 is SGHTA and CDR2 FQGTGA. The V gene lost 2 bases and the J gene lost 4 bases, with 12 bases spanning the gap. Of note for this clone: Antigen unknown.

Measured with immunoSEQ multiplex PCR; TCRdb has only the in-frame clones, and not every one. Of about 50,000 clones in the sample, roughly three quarters were seen once. The source of this sequence is an adult with an advanced solid tumor such as melanoma, head and neck, liver or kidney cancer. The sequences come from CD4+ or CD8+ T cells sorted from blood, collected in a trial of the OX40 agonist ivuxolimab. This chain links TRBV7-3 with TRBJ2-1; perhaps TRBD2 as D (6 bases). The CDR3 sequence is CASSLWAGRYNEQFF. CDR3 nucleotide sequence: TGTGCCAGCAGCTTATGGGCGGGAAGGTACAATGAGCAGTTCTTC.